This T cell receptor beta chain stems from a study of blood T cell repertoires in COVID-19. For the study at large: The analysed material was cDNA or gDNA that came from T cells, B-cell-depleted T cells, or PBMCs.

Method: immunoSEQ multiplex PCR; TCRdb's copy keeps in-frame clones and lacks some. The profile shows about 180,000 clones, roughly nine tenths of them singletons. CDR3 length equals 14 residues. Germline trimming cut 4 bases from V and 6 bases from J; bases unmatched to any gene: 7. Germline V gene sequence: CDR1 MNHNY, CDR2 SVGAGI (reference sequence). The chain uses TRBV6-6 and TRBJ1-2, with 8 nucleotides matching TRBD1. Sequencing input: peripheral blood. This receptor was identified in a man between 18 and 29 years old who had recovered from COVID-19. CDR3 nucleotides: TGTGCCAGCAGTTTCCAGGGGGCGCGAGATGGCTACACCTTC. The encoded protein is CASSFQGARDGYTF.